Below are 18 T cell receptor beta chains sequenced from a single sample in a study of T cells in Graves' hyperthyroidism and ophthalmopathy. From RNA transcripts, TCR beta CDR3 regions were amplified. Researchers ran a first-round RT-PCR on the TCR CDR3 using the HTBI primer set. TCRdb processed the multiplex PCR reads anew with MiXCR; each CDR3 protein has one entry. This table has tens of thousands of distinct CDR3 sequences, roughly 52% appearing once. The sample comprised blood. The receptors were sampled from a woman aged 50 to 65 with Graves' hyperthyroidism that later progressed to Graves' ophthalmopathy.

This clonotype was detected once. V usage is TRBV7-3 and J usage is TRBJ1-5; D unresolved. V dropped 3 bases and J dropped 11 bases, with 17 bases sitting between them. Germline loops: CDR1 SGHTA, CDR2 FQGTGA. The CDR3 spans 14 residues. In DNA form, the CDR3 reads TGTGCCAGCAGCTTTCTAGGGCGGGGAGAGACCCAGCATTTT. Its protein product is CASSFLGRGETQHF. Variable domain in full (rest from reference TRBV7-3 and TRBJ1-5): GAGVSQTPSNKVTEKGKYVELRCDPISGHTALYWYRQSLGQGPEFLIYFQGTGAADDSGLPNDRFFAVRPEGSVSTLKIQRTERGDSAVYLCASSFLGRGETQHFGDGTRLSIL.

This clonotype came up many times. The chain has TRBV4-3 and TRBJ1-1, with TRBD1 as a possible D gene (6 bases). This CDR3 contains 12 residues. Germline V gene sequence: CDR1 LGHNA, CDR2 YSLEER. V was clipped by 5 bases and J by 5 bases, with 9 bases between them. CDR3 in DNA: TGCGCCAGCAGCGGAGGGGGTACTGAAGCTTTCTTT. Amino acid sequence: CASSGGGTEAFF.

Many counts were recorded for this clonotype. The germline gene is not matched at one end of the junction; a read error may be the cause. This sequence joins TRBV6-6 and TRBJ1-3; tentative D call: TRBD1 (5 bases). The CDR3 covers 14 residues. Germline lookup yields CDR1 MNHNY and CDR2 SVGAGI (reference sequence). CDR3 sequence: CACSPGITGNTIYF. Here the CDR3 DNA reads TGTGCCTGCAGCCCAGGGATTACTGGAAACACCATATATTTT.

In regard to this clonotype: A much bigger clone sits one base away, suggesting this may be a read error. The conserved final phenylalanine or tryptophan is absent from the CDR3, which likely points to a read error. The limits of the CDR3 on the DNA are not certain, so only TCRdb's listed CDR3 is given. This chain links TRBV7-9 with TRBJ2-5; no check of the table's D call, TRBD1, against the DNA was made. The CDR3 has 9 residues if both end residues are counted. Germline CDR1 SEHNR, CDR2 FQNEAQ (reference sequence). The CDR3 sequence: CAGSLAGDP.

This clonotype was recorded at least ten times. This sequence joins TRBV6-5 and TRBJ1-4, with TRBD1 matching over 11 bases. Germline V gene sequence: CDR1 MNHEY, CDR2 SVGAGI. Trimming removed 10 bases from V and 7 bases from J; junction bases left unmatched: 11. CDR3 length equals 15 residues. CDR3 sequence reads: CATRTGGAKSEKLFF. For the CDR3, the DNA is TGTGCCACCCGGACAGGGGGCGCAAAAAGTGAAAAACTGTTTTTT.

The sample holds many counts of this clonotype. V and J are TRBV30 and TRBJ2-7; TRBD2 matches at 8 bases. Trimming at V came to 4 bases and at J to 0 bases, leaving 2 bases not matched to a gene. The CDR3 sequence is 13 residues long. Germline CDR1 and CDR2: GTSNPN and SVGIG (reference sequence). For the CDR3, the DNA is TGTGCCTGGAACAGCGGGAGCTCCTACGAGCAGTACTTC. Protein: CAWNSGSSYEQYF.

In this sample, this clonotype turned up once. The CDR3 coding sequence is TGTGCCAGCAGTTTAGCACAGGCGCAACCCCAGTACTTC. The encoded protein is CASSLAQAQPQYF. This sequence joins TRBV27 and TRBJ2-5; possibly TRBD1 for D (5 bases). The CDR3 sequence is 13 residues long. Trimming removed 2 bases at V and 9 bases at J, with 13 bases between. Germline V gene lookup returns CDR1 MNHEY and CDR2 SMNVEV (reference sequence).

The V call is TRBV11-2, the J call TRBJ2-3; D possibly matches TRBD1 or TRBD2 (5 bases each). Germline lookup yields CDR1 SGHAT and CDR2 FQNNGV. Trimming stripped 8 bases from V and 1 base from J, with 13 bases between. The CDR3 has 14 residues. Here the CDR3 DNA reads TGTGCCAGCGCGATTGGGGACGGCACAGATACGCAGTATTTT. Translating it yields CASAIGDGTDTQYF.

This clonotype was picked up a small number of times. The chain links TRBV18 to TRBJ1-2, with a weak D call TRBD1 (5 bases). The CDR3 extends over 13 amino acids. Germline V gene data show CDR1 as KGHSH and CDR2 as LQKENI. Trimming shortened V by 6 bases and J by 4 bases, and 12 bases separated the two germline ends. CDR3 protein: CASSLDSVYGYTF. The CDR3 DNA follows: TGTGCCAGCTCCCTAGACAGCGTCTATGGCTACACCTTC. Looking up the rest from reference TRBV18 and TRBJ1-2 gives the full variable domain: NAGVMQNPRHLVRRRGQEARLRCSPMKGHSHVYWYRQLPEEGLKFMVYLQKENIIDESGMPKERFSAEFPKEGPSILRIQQVVRGDSAAYFCASSLDSVYGYTFGSGTRLTVV.

This clonotype was picked up many times. This chain's CDR3 is CASSLGTRDRRSGNTIYF. The CDR3 DNA follows: TGTGCCAGCAGCCTAGGGACGAGGGACAGAAGATCTGGAAACACCATATATTTT. V gene TRBV7-9 combines with J gene TRBJ1-3; 7 bases fit TRBD1. CDR3 length: 18 residues. The junction had 14 bases not matched to a gene; V was cut back by 5 bases and J by 1 base. Germline CDR1 is SEHNR and CDR2 is FQNEAQ (reference sequence).

This clonotype appeared many times. This chain links TRBV6-5 with TRBJ2-3; 7 positions match TRBD2. This CDR3 contains 16 residues. The germline gives CDR1 MNHEY, CDR2 SVGAGI. V lost 2 bases, J lost 4 bases, and 9 bases stayed unmatched. This CDR3 reads CASSYEGRATADTQYF. The CDR3 DNA sequence: TGTGCCAGCAGTTACGAAGGGAGGGCCACCGCAGATACGCAGTATTTT.

J is TRBJ2-5 and V is TRBV24-1, with TRBD2 matching over 11 bases. The CDR3 sequence is 16 residues long. V trimming: 5 bases; J trimming: 7 bases; junction bases outside the gene matches: 11. Germline CDR1 is KGHDR and CDR2 is SFDVKD. The CDR3 sequence: CATSGRGTSGRWTQYF. In nucleotides, the CDR3 is TGTGCCACCAGTGGCCGAGGGACTAGCGGTCGGTGGACCCAGTACTTC.

With regard to this clonotype: The junction shows a germline mismatch at one end, possibly a read error. The J gene is TRBJ2-7, the V gene TRBV5-1; TRBD2 is a possible D gene (6 bases). CDR3 length equals 14 residues. CDR1 and CDR2 from the germline V gene are SGHRS and YFSETQ. CDR3 in amino acids: CASSRSGFVNEQHF. In nucleotides, the CDR3 is TGCGCCAGCAGCCGGAGCGGGTTCGTGAACGAGCAGCACTTC.

This clonotype came up once. V gene TRBV15 combines with J gene TRBJ2-7; 7 positions match TRBD2. CDR1 and CDR2 (germline): LNHNV, YYDKDF (reference sequence). V gave up 3 bases and J gave up 0 bases; unmatched junction bases: 5. There are 15 residues in the CDR3. CDR3 region: CATSSLAESSYEQYF. The CDR3 DNA sequence: TGTGCCACCAGCAGCCTAGCGGAAAGCTCCTACGAGCAGTACTTC.

The chain carries TRBV2 and TRBJ2-3; the match to TRBD1 covers 11 bases. CDR1 is SNHLY, CDR2 FYNNEI, per germline. V was clipped by 6 bases and J by 6 bases; unmatched bases: 5. The CDR3 consists of 14 residues. The CDR3 region has the DNA TGTGCCAGCAGACCGGGACAGGGGGTGGATACGCAGTATTTT. Translating it yields CASRPGQGVDTQYF. Using reference TRBV2 and TRBJ2-3 for the parts outside the CDR3, the full variable domain is EPEVTQTPSHQVTQMGQEVILRCVPISNHLYFYWYRQILGQKVEFLVSFYNNEISEKSEIFDDQFSVERPDGSNFTLKIRSTKLEDSAMYFCASRPGQGVDTQYFGPGTRLTVL.

This clonotype appeared many times. The V call is TRBV4-3, the J call TRBJ2-2; 11 nucleotides match TRBD2. Germline V gene data show CDR1 as LGHNA and CDR2 as YSLEER. The junction had 12 bases not matched to a gene; V was cut back by 0 bases and J by 0 bases. This CDR3 is built from 21 residues. CDR3 loop: CASSQEVGLAGGRPNTGELFF. The CDR3 DNA is TGCGCCAGCAGCCAAGAGGTTGGGCTAGCGGGAGGAAGACCGAACACCGGGGAGCTGTTTTTT.

By frequency in the sample, this clonotype is medium-sized. A junction end diverges from the germline sequence, so it may reflect a read error. CDR3 sequence: CASSLSTDTQYF. The CDR3 DNA reads as TGTGCTAGCAGCTTGTCTACAGATACGCAGTATTTT. The rearrangement links TRBV7-7 to TRBJ2-3; D gene ambiguous. This CDR3 region has 12 residues. CDR1 and CDR2 from the germline V gene are SSHAT and FNYEAQ (reference sequence). Looking up the rest from reference TRBV7-7 and TRBJ2-3 gives the full variable domain: GAGVSQSPRYKVTKRGQDVTLRCDPISSHATLYWYQQALGQGPEFLTYFNYEAQPDKSGLPSDRFSAERPEGSISTLTIQRTEQRDSAMYRCASSLSTDTQYFGPGTRLTVL.

This clonotype is judged medium-sized. This chain connects TRBV29-1 to TRBJ2-3; 12 bases match TRBD2. J was trimmed by 2 bases and V by 3 bases; bases with no gene match: 3. CDR3 length: 15 amino acids. In germline, CDR1 is SQVTM, CDR2 ANQGSEA. CDR3 sequence reads: CSVETSGSVTDTQYF. Written as DNA, the CDR3 is TGCAGCGTTGAGACTAGCGGGAGTGTCACAGATACGCAGTATTTT.